This T cell receptor beta chain was documented in a study of human T cells and chemical hapten exposure. The wider study: Per-sample TCR yields varied mainly from small pooled library volume differences.

The CDR3 loop spans 16 amino acids. With V trimmed by 5 bases and J by 6 bases, 13 bases remained unmatched. Looked up from germline, CDR1 is SGHNT and CDR2 is YENEEA. The library attached unique molecular identifiers to individual cDNA molecules. Authors' methods: Samples had a median of around 92,000 TCRs, ranging roughly 23,224 to 690,600. MiXCR, run by TCRdb on the RACE reads, gives a single entry per CDR3 protein. The V and J calls were not made by the authors but by TCRdb's processing. The sample has roughly 160,000 distinct CDR3 sequences, about 14% seen once. As for time point: patch test 1, 2 weeks after DPC sensitization. Treatment here: therapeutic diphenylcyclopropenone sensitization with weekly scalp DPC.

The chain links TRBV11-3 to TRBJ2-1; TRBD2 matches 7 bases. Sequenced material: whole blood, taken in connection with sensitization to the hapten diphenylcyclopropenone (DPC). This receptor was identified in a woman in her twenties or thirties with alopecia areata. Some clones in this sample may be carry-over from other donors' samples. The CDR3 loop is CASSNLRAAGPNEQFF. DNA for the CDR3: TGTGCCAGCAGCAACCTCAGGGCAGCGGGACCCAATGAGCAGTTCTTC.